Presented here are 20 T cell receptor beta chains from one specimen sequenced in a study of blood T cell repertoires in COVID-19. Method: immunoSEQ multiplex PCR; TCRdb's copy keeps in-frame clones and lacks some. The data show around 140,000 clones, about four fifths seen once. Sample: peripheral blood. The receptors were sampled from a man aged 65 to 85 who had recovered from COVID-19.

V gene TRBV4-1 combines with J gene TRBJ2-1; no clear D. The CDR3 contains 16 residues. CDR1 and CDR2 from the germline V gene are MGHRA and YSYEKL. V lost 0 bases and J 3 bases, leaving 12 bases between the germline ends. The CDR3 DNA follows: TGCGCCAGCAGCCAAGAGAAAGACATTCTCTACAATGAGCAGTTCTTC. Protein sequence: CASSQEKDILYNEQFF.

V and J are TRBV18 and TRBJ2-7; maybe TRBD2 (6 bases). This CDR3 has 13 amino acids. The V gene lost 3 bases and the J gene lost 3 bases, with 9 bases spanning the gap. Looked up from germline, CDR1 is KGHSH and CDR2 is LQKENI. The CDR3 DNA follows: TGTGCCAGCTCACCCGGGACTCACTACGAGCAGTACTTC. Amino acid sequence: CASSPGTHYEQYF. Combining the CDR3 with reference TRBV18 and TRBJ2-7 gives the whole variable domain NAGVMQNPRHLVRRRGQEARLRCSPMKGHSHVYWYRQLPEEGLKFMVYLQKENIIDESGMPKERFSAEFPKEGPSILRIQQVVRGDSAAYFCASSPGTHYEQYFGPGTRLTVT.

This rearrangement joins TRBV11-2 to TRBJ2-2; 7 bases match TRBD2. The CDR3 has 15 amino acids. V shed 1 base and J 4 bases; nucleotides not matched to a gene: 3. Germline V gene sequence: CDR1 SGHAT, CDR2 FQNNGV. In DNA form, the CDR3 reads TGTGCCAGCAGCTTAGGCGTAGCGGGCACCGGGGAGCTGTTTTTT. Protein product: CASSLGVAGTGELFF.

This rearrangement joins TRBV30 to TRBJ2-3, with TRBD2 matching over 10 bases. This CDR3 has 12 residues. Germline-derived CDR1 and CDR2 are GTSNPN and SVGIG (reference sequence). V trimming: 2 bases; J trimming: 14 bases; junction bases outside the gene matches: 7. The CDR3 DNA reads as TGTGCCTGGAGTCTAGCGGGAGATCTGGGGTATTTT. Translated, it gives CAWSLAGDLGYF.

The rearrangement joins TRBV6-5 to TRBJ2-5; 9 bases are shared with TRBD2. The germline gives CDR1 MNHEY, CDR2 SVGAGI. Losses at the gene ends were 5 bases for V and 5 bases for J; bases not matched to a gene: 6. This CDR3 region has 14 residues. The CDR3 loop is CASSTAGGVETQYF. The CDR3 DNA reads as TGTGCCAGCAGTACGGCGGGAGGGGTGGAGACCCAGTACTTC.

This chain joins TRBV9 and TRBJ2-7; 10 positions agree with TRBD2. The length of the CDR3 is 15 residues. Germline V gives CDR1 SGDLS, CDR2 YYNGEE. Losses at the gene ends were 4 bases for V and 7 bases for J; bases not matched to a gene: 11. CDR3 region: CASSPRLAGLAEQYF. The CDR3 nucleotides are TGTGCCAGCAGCCCTCGACTAGCGGGCCTAGCGGAGCAGTACTTC.

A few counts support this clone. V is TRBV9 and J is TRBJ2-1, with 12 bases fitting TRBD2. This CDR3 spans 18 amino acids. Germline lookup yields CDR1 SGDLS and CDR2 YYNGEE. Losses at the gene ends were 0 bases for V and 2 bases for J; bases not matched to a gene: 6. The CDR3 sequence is CASSVGASGRGPYNEQFF. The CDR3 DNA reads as TGTGCCAGCAGCGTAGGGGCTAGCGGGAGGGGCCCCTACAATGAGCAGTTCTTC. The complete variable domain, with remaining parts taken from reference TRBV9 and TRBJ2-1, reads DSGVTQTPKHLITATGQRVTLRCSPRSGDLSVYWYQQSLDQGLQFLIQYYNGEERAKGNILERFSAQQFPDLHSELNLSSLELGDSALYFCASSVGASGRGPYNEQFFGPGTRLTVL.

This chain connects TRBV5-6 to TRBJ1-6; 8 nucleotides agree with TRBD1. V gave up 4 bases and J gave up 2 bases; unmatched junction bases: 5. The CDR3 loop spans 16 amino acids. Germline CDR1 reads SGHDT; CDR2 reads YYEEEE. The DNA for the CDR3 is TGTGCCAGCAGCCCATGGGACAGGCCCTATAATTCACCCCTCCACTTT. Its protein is CASSPWDRPYNSPLHF.

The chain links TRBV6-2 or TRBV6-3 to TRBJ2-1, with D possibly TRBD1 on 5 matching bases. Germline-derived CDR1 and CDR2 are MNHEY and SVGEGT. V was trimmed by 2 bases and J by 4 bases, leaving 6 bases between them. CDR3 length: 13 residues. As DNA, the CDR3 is TGTGCCAGCAGTTACAGGGGATACAATGAGCAGTTCTTC. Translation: CASSYRGYNEQFF.

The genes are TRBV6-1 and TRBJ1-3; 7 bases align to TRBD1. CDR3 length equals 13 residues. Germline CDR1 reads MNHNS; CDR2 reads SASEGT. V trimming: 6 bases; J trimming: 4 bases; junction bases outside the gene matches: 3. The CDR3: CASRTGLGNTIYF. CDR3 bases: TGTGCCAGCAGGACAGGGCTCGGAAACACCATATATTTT.

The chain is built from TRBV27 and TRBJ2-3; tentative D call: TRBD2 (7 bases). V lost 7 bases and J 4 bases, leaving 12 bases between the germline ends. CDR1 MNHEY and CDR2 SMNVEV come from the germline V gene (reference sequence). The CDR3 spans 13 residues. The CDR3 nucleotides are TGTGCCAGCACCGGGGGGCATCCAGATACGCAGTATTTT. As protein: CASTGGHPDTQYF.

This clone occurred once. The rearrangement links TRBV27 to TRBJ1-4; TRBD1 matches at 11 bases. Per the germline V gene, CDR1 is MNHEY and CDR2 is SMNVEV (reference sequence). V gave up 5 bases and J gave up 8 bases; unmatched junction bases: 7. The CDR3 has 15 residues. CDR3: CASSPWGQGDEKLFF. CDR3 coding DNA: TGTGCCAGCAGTCCCTGGGGACAGGGGGACGAAAAACTGTTTTTT.

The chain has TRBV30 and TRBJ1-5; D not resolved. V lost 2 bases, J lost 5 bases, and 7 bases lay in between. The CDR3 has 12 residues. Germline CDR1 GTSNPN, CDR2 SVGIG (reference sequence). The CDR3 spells CAWSYEYQPQHF. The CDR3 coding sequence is TGTGCCTGGAGTTACGAGTATCAGCCCCAGCATTTT. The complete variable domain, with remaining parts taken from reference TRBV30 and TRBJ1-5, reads SQTIHQWPATLVQPVGSPLSLECTVEGTSNPNLYWYRQAAGRGLQLLFYSVGIGQISSEVPQNLSASRPQDRQFILSSKKLLLSDSGFYLCAWSYEYQPQHFGDGTRLSIL.

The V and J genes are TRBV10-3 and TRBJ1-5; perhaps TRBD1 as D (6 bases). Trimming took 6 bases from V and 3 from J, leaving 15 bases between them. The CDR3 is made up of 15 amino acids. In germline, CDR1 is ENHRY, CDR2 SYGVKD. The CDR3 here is CAISEGGDSNQPQHF. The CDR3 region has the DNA TGTGCCATCAGCGAAGGGGGGGATTCCAATCAGCCCCAGCATTTT.

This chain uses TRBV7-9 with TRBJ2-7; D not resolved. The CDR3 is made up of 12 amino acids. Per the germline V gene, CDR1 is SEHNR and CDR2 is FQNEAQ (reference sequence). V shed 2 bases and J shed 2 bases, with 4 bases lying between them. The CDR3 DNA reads TGTGCCAGCAGCTTATGGCCCTACGAGCAGTACTTC. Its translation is CASSLWPYEQYF.

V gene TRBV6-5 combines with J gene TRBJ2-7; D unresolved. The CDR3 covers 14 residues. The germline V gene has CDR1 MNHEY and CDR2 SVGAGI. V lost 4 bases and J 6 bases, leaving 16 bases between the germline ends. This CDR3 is CASSSPLDLGEQYF. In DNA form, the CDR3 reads TGTGCCAGCAGTTCCCCTCTGGATCTAGGCGAGCAGTACTTC.

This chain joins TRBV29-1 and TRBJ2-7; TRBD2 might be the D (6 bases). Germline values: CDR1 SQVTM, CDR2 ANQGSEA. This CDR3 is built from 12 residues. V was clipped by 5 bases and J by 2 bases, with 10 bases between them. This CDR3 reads CSVLGGTYEQYF. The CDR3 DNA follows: TGCAGCGTTCTCGGGGGAACCTACGAGCAGTACTTC.

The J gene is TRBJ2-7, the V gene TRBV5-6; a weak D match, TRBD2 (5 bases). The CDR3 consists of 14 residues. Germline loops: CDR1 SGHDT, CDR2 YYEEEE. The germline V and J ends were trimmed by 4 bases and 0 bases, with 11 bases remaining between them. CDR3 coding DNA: TGTGCCAGCAGCGGATCGGGATACTCCTACGAGCAGTACTTC. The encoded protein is CASSGSGYSYEQYF.

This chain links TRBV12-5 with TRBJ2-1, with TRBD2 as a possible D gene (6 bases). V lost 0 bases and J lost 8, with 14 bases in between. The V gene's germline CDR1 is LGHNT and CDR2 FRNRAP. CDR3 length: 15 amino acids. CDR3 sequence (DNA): TGTGCTAGTGGTTTGGTAGAGCGGGTGTCCCATGAGCAGTTCTTC. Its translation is CASGLVERVSHEQFF.

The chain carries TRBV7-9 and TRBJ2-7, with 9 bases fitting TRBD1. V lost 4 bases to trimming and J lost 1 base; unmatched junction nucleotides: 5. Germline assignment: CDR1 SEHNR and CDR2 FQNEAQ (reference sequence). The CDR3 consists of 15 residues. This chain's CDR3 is CASSSPGQGSYEQYF. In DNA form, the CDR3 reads TGTGCCAGCAGCTCTCCGGGACAGGGTTCCTACGAGCAGTACTTC.